The rows below give T cell receptor beta chains drawn from one sample of a study of blood T cell repertoires in COVID-19. The repertoire was sequenced with immunoSEQ multiplex PCR; TCRdb's copy has only in-frame clones and lacks some. Altogether about 59,000 clones are present, approximately 79% being singletons, with the ten largest covering 3% to 3.5%. Sequenced: peripheral blood. The receptors here all came from a man between 60 and 75 years old with acute or convalescent COVID-19. Each CDR3 is given with its conserved first and last residue. The order of the fields is clone size, J gene, D gene, V gene, CDR3 DNA, CDR3 protein. D genes are given only for firm matches. The size of a clone is reported for some rows only, either as once, few or many, or as a class for expanded clones.

.,TRBJ1-2,.,TRBV19,TGTGCCAGTACCCGATTTTCTACGGGAAGAGACTACACCTTC,CASTRFSTGRDYTF
.,TRBJ2-1,.,TRBV4-1,TGCGCCAGCAGCCACCTCCGGCGGGGTAATGAGCAGTTCTTC,CASSHLRRGNEQFF
.,TRBJ1-4,.,TRBV3-1/TRBV3-2,TGTGCCAGCAGCCAAGGCAGGGCCCACGAAAAACTGTTTTTT,CASSQGRAHEKLFF
.,TRBJ2-3,.,TRBV12-3/TRBV12-4,TGTGCCAGCAGCTTGAGCAATCGTGATACGCAGTATTTT,CASSLSNRDTQYF
.,TRBJ1-4,.,TRBV5-1,TGCGCCAGCAGGCCCCAGGCAACTAATGAAAAACTGTTTTTT,CASRPQATNEKLFF
.,TRBJ1-2,.,TRBV28,TGTGCCAGCAGTTCAACGAACCCCGGGTGGGATGGCTACACCTTC,CASSSTNPGWDGYTF
.,TRBJ2-5,.,TRBV19,TGTGCCAGTAGTGACCAGGTCCAAGAGACCCAGTACTTC,CASSDQVQETQYF
.,TRBJ2-3,TRBD2,TRBV30,TGTGCCTGGGTCCCAAGCGGGAACACAGATACGCAGTATTTT,CAWVPSGNTDTQYF
.,TRBJ2-1,.,TRBV7-3,TGTGCCAGCAGCTTAACGTCTCACAGGGATGAGCAGTTCTTC,CASSLTSHRDEQFF
few,TRBJ1-1,.,TRBV5-4,TGTGCCAGCAGCCTTAGTAACACTGAAGCTTTCTTT,CASSLSNTEAFF
.,TRBJ1-6,.,TRBV28,TGTGCCAGCAGTTTCGGGCAGGGCACATTCTTTTATAATTCACCCCTCCACTTT,CASSFGQGTFFYNSPLHF
.,TRBJ1-4,TRBD1,TRBV27,TGTGCCAGCAGTTCACGGACAGGCGCTAATGAAAAACTGTTTTTT,CASSSRTGANEKLFF
.,TRBJ1-1,TRBD1,TRBV2,TGTGCCAGCAGTGTGCAGGGGGAAGTCACTGAAGCTTTCTTT,CASSVQGEVTEAFF